This T cell receptor beta chain is from a study of blood T cell repertoires in COVID-19. The CDR3 has 15 amino acids. V shed 3 bases, J shed 4 bases, and the junction held 8 bases outside the gene matches. Germline V gives CDR1 LGHDT, CDR2 YNNKEL (reference sequence). Original methodology: Estimates of nucleated cell counts were drawn from the amplification of reference gene primers. Clones were read by immunoSEQ multiplex PCR, and TCRdb kept only the in-frame ones, dropping some. V, J and clone size are taken as reported in that table, and D and trimming were inferred from the DNA itself. The top ten hold roughly 13% of the sample, which has approximately 170,000 clones, around 86% seen once.

The receptor was derived from a man aged 65 to 79 who had recovered from COVID-19. The sample taken for sequencing was peripheral blood. The chain recombines TRBV3-1 (or the pseudogene TRBV3-2) with TRBJ2-5, with TRBD1 matching over 7 bases. CDR3 in DNA: TGTGCCAGCAGCCACTACGCCAGGGGGAGAGAGACCCAGTACTTC. Its translation: CASSHYARGRETQYF.